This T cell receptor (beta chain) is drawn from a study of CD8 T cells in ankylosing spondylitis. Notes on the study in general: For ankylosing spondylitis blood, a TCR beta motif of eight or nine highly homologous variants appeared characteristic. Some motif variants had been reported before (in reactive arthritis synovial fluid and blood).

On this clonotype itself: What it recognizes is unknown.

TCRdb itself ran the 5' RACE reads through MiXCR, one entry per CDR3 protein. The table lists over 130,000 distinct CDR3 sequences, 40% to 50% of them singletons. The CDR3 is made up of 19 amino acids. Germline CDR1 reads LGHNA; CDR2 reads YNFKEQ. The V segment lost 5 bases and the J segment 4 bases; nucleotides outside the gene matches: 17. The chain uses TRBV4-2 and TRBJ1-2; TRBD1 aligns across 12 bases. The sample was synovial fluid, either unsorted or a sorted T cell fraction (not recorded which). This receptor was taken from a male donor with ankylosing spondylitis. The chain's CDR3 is CASSTPGGTGGPSVYGYTF. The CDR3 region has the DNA TGTGCCAGCAGCACCCCAGGTGGGACAGGGGGCCCATCCGTCTATGGCTACACCTTC.